This T cell receptor beta chain was sequenced during a study of T cells in Graves' hyperthyroidism and ophthalmopathy. Trimming removed 3 bases at V and 2 bases at J, with 14 bases between. From germline, CDR1 is DFQATT and CDR2 SNEGSKA (reference sequence). The CDR3 spans 14 residues. Amplification targeted TCR beta CDR3 regions from RNA transcripts. HTBI primers were the set used in a first-round RT-PCR of the TCR CDR3. TCRdb redid the calling of the multiplex PCR reads with MiXCR, one entry per CDR3 protein. The top ten clones hold around 50% of a sample with 500,000 to 650,000 distinct CDR3 sequences, 20% of them seen once. General study results and limits: Ophthalmopathy onset followed model prediction by a median approximately 6.2 months.

This clonotype turned up a few times. Antigen specificity is unknown. Diagnostic decisions used clinical symptoms, serum thyroxine and TRAb, thyroid ultrasound and orbital computed tomography. PBMCs were sourced from roughly 9.3 ml fresh peripheral blood. Specimen: blood. This clonotype was obtained from a man aged 40-49 years with Graves' ophthalmopathy. The chain is built from TRBV20-1 and TRBJ2-7; D gene ambiguous. The CDR3 bases are TGCAGTGCTAGTGATAGGCAGGATACCTACGAGCAGTACTTC. As protein: CSASDRQDTYEQYF.